These 8 T cell receptor beta chains came from one sample sequenced in a study of CD8+CD57+ T cells in acquired aplastic anemia. Using genomic DNA as the template, TCR beta VDJ and CDR3 profiling was carried out. Each CDR3 protein is one row after TCRdb ran MiXCR on the reads. The sample yields approximately 200,000 distinct CDR3 sequences, around 60% seen once. Sequencing was carried out using sorted CD4+, CD8+, or CD8+CD57+ T cells (not recorded which) from PBMCs. The receptor source for this set is a human donor in good health.

The chain couples TRBV24-1 to TRBJ2-3; D call uncertain. The ends were cut back, 2 bases at V and 5 bases at J, with 16 bases in the middle. CDR1 and CDR2 (germline): KGHDR, SFDVKD. The CDR3 contains 16 residues. The CDR3 reads CATSDWQATVGDTQYF. CDR3 in DNA: TGTGCCACCAGTGATTGGCAGGCGACGGTGGGAGATACGCAGTATTTT.

The chain combines TRBV9 with TRBJ1-2; D not resolved. CDR1 is SGDLS, CDR2 YYNGEE, per germline. V shed 3 bases and J shed 6 bases, with 9 bases lying between them. The CDR3 is made up of 12 amino acids. The CDR3 DNA sequence: TGTGCCAGCAGCGACCGAAGGGATGGCTACACCTTC. Translated, it gives CASSDRRDGYTF.

This chain connects TRBV7-9 to TRBJ1-1, with D unresolved. Germline loops: CDR1 SEHNR, CDR2 FQNEAQ (reference sequence). Trimming took 4 bases from V and 0 from J, leaving 12 bases between them. The CDR3 spans 15 residues. CDR3 protein: CASSSSEHLNTEAFF. CDR3 bases: TGTGCCAGCAGCTCCTCGGAACACTTGAACACTGAAGCTTTCTTT.

V and J are TRBV10-3 and TRBJ1-2; possible D gene TRBD1, 5 bases. Germline loops: CDR1 ENHRY, CDR2 SYGVKD. This CDR3 spans 16 amino acids. V was clipped by 0 bases and J by 0 bases, with 11 bases between them. The CDR3 here is CAISESAGDANYGYTF. The DNA of the CDR3 is TGTGCCATCAGTGAGTCGGCGGGGGATGCTAACTATGGCTACACCTTC.

CDR3 coding DNA: TGCAGTGCTAGGTTACAGGTAACCGGGGAGCTGTTTTTT. Translation gives CSARLQVTGELFF. The chain has TRBV20-1 and TRBJ2-2, with D perhaps matching TRBD1 (5 bases). V was clipped by 3 bases and J by 5 bases, with 10 bases between them. CDR1 and CDR2 (germline): DFQATT, SNEGSKA (reference sequence). The CDR3 covers 13 residues.

The CDR3 nucleotides read TGTGCCACCAGTGATTCGACAGGGTACGGTCAGCCCCAGCATTTT. Protein sequence: CATSDSTGYGQPQHF. The V gene is TRBV24-1, the J gene TRBJ1-5; 7 nucleotides line up with TRBD1. V trimming: 2 bases; J trimming: 6 bases; junction bases outside the gene matches: 6. The germline gives CDR1 KGHDR, CDR2 SFDVKD. CDR3 length: 15 residues.

This clonotype has more than one count but fewer than ten. This rearrangement joins TRBV5-1 to TRBJ1-1; TRBD1 matches 7 bases. The CDR3 runs to 14 residues. Germline loops: CDR1 SGHRS, CDR2 YFSETQ. After removal of 3 bases from V and 2 bases from J, the junction contained 4 bases not matched to a gene. In DNA, the CDR3 is TGCGCCAGCAGCTCCGACAGGGATAACACTGAAGCTTTCTTT. Amino acid sequence: CASSSDRDNTEAFF.

This clonotype was counted only a few times. This chain connects TRBV27 to TRBJ2-1; D remains unclear. V was pared by 3 bases and J by 0 bases, with 9 bases between. This CDR3 has 15 residues. Germline CDR1 reads MNHEY; CDR2 reads SMNVEV (reference sequence). The CDR3: CASSFTHSSYNEQFF. CDR3 in DNA: TGTGCCAGCAGTTTCACGCATAGCTCCTACAATGAGCAGTTCTTC.